This T cell receptor beta chain was sequenced in a study of blood T cell repertoires in COVID-19. Per the germline V gene, CDR1 is MNHNY and CDR2 is SVGAGI (reference sequence). Deletions cut 6 bases from V and 5 bases from J, with 7 bases between. This CDR3 comprises 11 residues. In the original analysis: It was from reference gene primer amplification that nucleated cell counts were estimated. Here immunoSEQ multiplex PCR was the method, and the copy in TCRdb shows in-frame clones only, minus some. The DNA gave D and trimming, while V, J and clone size come from that table. The table records 200,000 to 300,000 clones, 88% of them present only once.

The J gene is TRBJ1-1, the V gene TRBV6-6; D may be TRBD1 (6 bases). The sample was peripheral blood. The sequence was collected from a woman in her twenties or thirties with acute or convalescent COVID-19. For the CDR3, the DNA is TGTGCCAGCAGGGACAGTACTGAAGCTTTCTTT. Residues: CASRDSTEAFF.